This T cell receptor (beta chain) was sequenced during a study of STAT5B mutations in CD4+ large granular lymphocyte leukemia. Study in general: Cryopreserved patient cells were CD8-depleted, then anti-CD4 bead selected.

Data came from immunoSEQ multiplex PCR; TCRdb stores just in-frame clones and leaves some out. This table holds fewer than 500 clones, 77% found once. Sequenced input: PBMCs. The sequence derives from a woman aged 40 to 50 with CD4+ T-cell large granular lymphocyte leukemia.

The CDR3 loop is CASGLGLRGNADTQYF. The CDR3 bases are TGTGCTAGTGGTTTGGGACTTCGGGGAAACGCAGATACGCAGTATTTT. The chain joins TRBV12-5 to TRBJ2-3, with TRBD2 as a possible D gene (5 bases). Trimming left V 1 base short and J 4 bases short, with 15 bases between. In germline, CDR1 is LGHNT, CDR2 FRNRAP. The CDR3 has 16 amino acids. Full variable domain (remainder filled in from reference TRBV12-5 and TRBJ2-3): DARVTQTPRHKVTEMGQEVTMRCQPILGHNTVFWYRQTMMQGLELLAYFRNRAPLDDSGMPKDRFSAEMPDATLATLKIQPSEPRDSAVYFCASGLGLRGNADTQYFGPGTRLTVL.